This T cell receptor (beta chain) was sequenced during a study of metastatic and nonmetastatic thyroid tumors. This clone was counted ten times or more. Between the trimmed V and J ends, which lost 1 base and 1 base, there was a span of 10 bases. CDR1 is MDHEN, CDR2 SYDVKM, per germline. There are 15 residues in the CDR3. Patients had received no treatment of any kind before thyroid surgery. Under the authors' procedure: CDR3 was compared across clinicopathological groups, and the resulting differences were used to build a distant-metastasis classifier for papillary thyroid cancer. TCRdb re-called the PCR reads with MiXCR. None of the V and J calls come from the authors' own analysis; TCRdb made them. The data contain about 43,000 clones, about 3.3% of them singletons.

The specimen was blood. The chain has TRBV28 and TRBJ1-1; tentatively, D is TRBD1 (6 bases). The origin of this receptor is a female donor with papillary thyroid cancer or a benign thyroid nodule (not recorded which). Some clones in this sample may be carry-over from other donors' samples. CDR3 DNA: TGTGCCAGCAGTTTATCGGGGGCGGAGAACACTGAAGCTTTCTTT. It yields the protein CASSLSGAENTEAFF. The whole variable domain, remainder taken from reference TRBV28 and TRBJ1-1, is DVKVTQSSRYLVKRTGEKVFLECVQDMDHENMFWYRQDPGLGLRLIYFSYDVKMKEKGDIPEGYSVSREKKERFSLILESASTNQTSMYLCASSLSGAENTEAFFGQGTRLTVV.